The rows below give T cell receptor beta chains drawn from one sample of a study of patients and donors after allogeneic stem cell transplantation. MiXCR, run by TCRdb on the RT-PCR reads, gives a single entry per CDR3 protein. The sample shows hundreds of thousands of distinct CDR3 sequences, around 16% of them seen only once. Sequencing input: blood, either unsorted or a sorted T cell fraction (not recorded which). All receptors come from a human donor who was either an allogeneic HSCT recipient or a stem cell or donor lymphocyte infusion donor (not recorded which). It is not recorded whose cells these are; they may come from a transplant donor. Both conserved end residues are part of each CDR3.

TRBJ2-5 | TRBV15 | CATSPRPGGGETQYF
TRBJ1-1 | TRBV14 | CASSQDWRSTEAFF
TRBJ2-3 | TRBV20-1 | CSAPGVTDTQYF
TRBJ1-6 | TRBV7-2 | CASSRARLPLHF
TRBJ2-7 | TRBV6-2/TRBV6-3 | CASRFRDSLEQYF
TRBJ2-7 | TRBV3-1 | CASSQTSYEQYF
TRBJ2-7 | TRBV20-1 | CSARGANPYEQYF
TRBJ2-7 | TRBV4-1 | CASSLGTSDYEQYF
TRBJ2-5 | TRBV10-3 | CAIQNRGQSETQYF
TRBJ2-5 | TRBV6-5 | CASSYPGVETQYF
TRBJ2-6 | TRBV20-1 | CSARDLGANVLTF
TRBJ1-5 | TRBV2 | CASQLNSNQPQHF
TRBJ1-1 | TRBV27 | CASSPSSGGLEAFF
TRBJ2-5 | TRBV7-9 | CASSPNRQQETQYF
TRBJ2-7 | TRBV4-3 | CASSQEVAGTYEQYF
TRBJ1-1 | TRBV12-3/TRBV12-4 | CASSPSGLQNTEAFF
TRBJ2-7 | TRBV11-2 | CASGQAYYEQYF
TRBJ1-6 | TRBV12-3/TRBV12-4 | CASSPLLFTLHF
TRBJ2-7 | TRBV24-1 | CATSDQGSEQYF
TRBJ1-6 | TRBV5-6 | CASSYAGRNSPLHF
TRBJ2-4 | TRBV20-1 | CSATLLAGGGNIQYF
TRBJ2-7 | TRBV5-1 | CASSRDRDEQYF
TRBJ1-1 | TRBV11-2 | CASQNTLTTEAFF
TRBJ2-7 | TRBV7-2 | CASSLRSFSYEQYF
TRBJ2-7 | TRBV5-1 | CASSSPERKLYEQYF
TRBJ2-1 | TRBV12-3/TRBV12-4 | CASSYREPLYNEQFF
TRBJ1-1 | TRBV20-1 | CSATRQGRAEAFF
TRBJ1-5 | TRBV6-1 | CASSPLRTGPQHF
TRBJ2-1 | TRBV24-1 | CATSDSSGRSYNEQFF
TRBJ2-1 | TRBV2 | CASSRTSGRAEQFF
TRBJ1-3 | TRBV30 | CAVDGGNTIYF
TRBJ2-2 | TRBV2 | CASRGGQGFAGELFF
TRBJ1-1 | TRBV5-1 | CASRTANTEAFF
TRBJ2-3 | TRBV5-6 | CASSFRLAVSTDTQYF
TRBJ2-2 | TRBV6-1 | CASTLGGAGELFF
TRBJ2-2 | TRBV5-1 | CASSLGQSTGELFF
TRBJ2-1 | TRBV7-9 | CASSSLDRERNEQFF
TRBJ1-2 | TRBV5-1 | CASSTRQGSYGYTF
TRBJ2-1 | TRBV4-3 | CASSQDWAGGSLSSYNEQFF
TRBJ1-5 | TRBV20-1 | CSARDSQPQHF
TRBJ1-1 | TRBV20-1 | CSATRDVGEAFF
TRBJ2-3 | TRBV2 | CARPGQRTDTQYF
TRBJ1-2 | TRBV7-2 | CASSYNTGYGYTF
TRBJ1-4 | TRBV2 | CASRPGRVNEKLFF
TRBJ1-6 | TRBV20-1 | CSALSGTQYSPLHF
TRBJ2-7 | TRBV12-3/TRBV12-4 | CASSYLLGYEQYF
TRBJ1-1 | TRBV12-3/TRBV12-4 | CASSLGDRGRAFF
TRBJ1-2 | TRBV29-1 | CSVLRGRYGYTF
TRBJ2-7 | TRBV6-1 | CASSKYGTGAYEQYF
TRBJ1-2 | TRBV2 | CASSPFGTGSTGGYTF
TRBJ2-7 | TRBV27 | CASSRLAGVLGEQYF
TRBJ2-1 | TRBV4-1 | CASSQGSGDPRFF
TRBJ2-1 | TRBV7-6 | CASSRLAGVGEQFF
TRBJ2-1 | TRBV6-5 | CASSYRSGNEQFF